The 25 T cell receptor beta chains below all came from one sample that was sequenced in a study of human T cells and chemical hapten exposure. Time point noted: patch test 1, 2 weeks after DPC sensitization. The sample's treatment: therapeutic diphenylcyclopropenone sensitization with weekly scalp DPC. TCRdb re-called the RACE reads with MiXCR, one entry per CDR3 protein. Of roughly 180,000 distinct CDR3 sequences in the sample, around 24% were seen once. The source material was whole blood, sampled in connection with sensitization to the hapten diphenylcyclopropenone (DPC). The receptors here all came from a woman in her forties or fifties with alopecia areata. Some clones in this sample may be carry-over from other donors' samples.

As regards this clonotype: A much more abundant neighbour one base away suggests this may be a read error. The J gene is TRBJ2-5, the V gene TRBV7-9; TRBD1 or TRBD2 may be the D gene (5 bases each). The CDR3 sequence is 13 residues long. The V gene's germline CDR1 is SEHNR and CDR2 FQNEAQ (reference sequence). CDR3 amino acids: CASSSSPGPTRYF. DNA of the CDR3: TGTGCCAGCAGCTCGAGCCCGGGGCCCACCCGGTACTTC.

This chain links TRBV29-1 with TRBJ1-2; D possibly corresponds to TRBD1 (6 bases). Germline lookup yields CDR1 SQVTM and CDR2 ANQGSEA. The V gene lost 4 bases and the J gene lost 6 bases, with 12 bases spanning the gap. The CDR3 covers 12 residues. This chain's CDR3 is CSVVDRSNGYTF. In DNA form, the CDR3 reads TGCAGCGTTGTAGACAGGTCAAATGGCTACACCTTC.

This clonotype was seen a few times. The chain recombines TRBV3-1 with TRBJ1-4, with a tentative D call TRBD1 (5 bases). This CDR3 contains 14 residues. The V and J ends lost 6 bases and 8 bases respectively, with 16 bases between them. Germline CDR1 LGHDT, CDR2 YNNKEL (reference sequence). CDR3 in amino acids: CASRGGGGEEKLFF. The CDR3 region has the DNA TGTGCCAGCAGAGGCGGGGGTGGAGAAGAAAAACTGTTTTTT.

A few counts support this clonotype. The rearrangement uses TRBV5-1 and TRBJ2-1, with 7 bases that match TRBD2. The germline gives CDR1 SGHRS, CDR2 YFSETQ. The ends lost 0 bases at V and 6 bases at J; junction bases unmatched: 6. The CDR3 sequence is 15 residues long. CDR3 protein: CASSLEKLAFNEQFF. The CDR3 nucleotides are TGCGCCAGCAGCTTGGAAAAACTAGCGTTCAATGAGCAGTTCTTC.

At least ten counts were recorded for this clonotype. The V and J genes are TRBV29-1 and TRBJ2-2, with TRBD1 as a possible D gene (5 bases). Between the trimmed V and J ends, which lost 4 bases and 4 bases, there was a span of 13 bases. Germline CDR1 reads SQVTM; CDR2 reads ANQGSEA. The CDR3 contains 14 residues. The CDR3 reads CSVGSIRATGELFF. CDR3 bases: TGCAGCGTTGGGTCCATCAGGGCCACCGGGGAGCTGTTTTTT.

The chain employs TRBV6-2 or TRBV6-3 and TRBJ1-1; the D gene is possibly TRBD1 (5 bases). The germline CDR1 and CDR2 sequences are MNHEY and SVGEGT. The CDR3 contains 16 residues. V lost 0 bases, J lost 5 bases, and 16 bases lay in between. CDR3 in amino acids: CASSYSKGQGWTEAFF. The CDR3 DNA reads as TGTGCCAGCAGTTACTCGAAGGGTCAGGGATGGACTGAAGCTTTCTTT.

This clonotype was picked up a small number of times. The V gene is TRBV29-1, the J gene TRBJ2-2; 7 bases are shared with TRBD2. From germline, CDR1 is SQVTM and CDR2 ANQGSEA. The length of the CDR3 is 15 residues. The junction had 12 bases not matched to a gene; V was cut back by 4 bases and J by 7 bases. The CDR3 nucleotides read TGCAGCGTTGCGGTTCGGACTAGGACAAACGGGGAGCTGTTTTTT. This sequence encodes CSVAVRTRTNGELFF.

V usage is TRBV20-1 and J usage is TRBJ2-7, with 9 bases fitting TRBD2. CDR3 length: 14 amino acids. V shed 5 bases, J shed 5 bases, and the junction held 10 bases outside the gene matches. Germline lookup yields CDR1 DFQATT and CDR2 SNEGSKA (reference sequence). The CDR3 region is CSAWGGLAMNEQYF. CDR3 nucleotides: TGCAGTGCTTGGGGCGGACTAGCGATGAACGAGCAGTACTTC.

This clonotype was seen more than once but under ten times. Germline is not matched at one junction end, which may reflect a read error. This chain connects TRBV18 to TRBJ1-4, with D possibly TRBD1 on 6 matching bases. There are 13 residues in the CDR3. CDR1 is KGHSH, CDR2 LQKENI, per germline. The CDR3 DNA is TGTGCCAGCTCGACGCTACAGGGCGCTCTCCCTCGGTTT. Translation gives CASSTLQGALPRF.

In this sample, this clonotype turned up a few times. This rearrangement joins TRBV3-1 to TRBJ2-1; 11 nucleotides match TRBD2. CDR3 length: 15 amino acids. Germline assignment: CDR1 LGHDT and CDR2 YNNKEL (reference sequence). The J segment lost 8 bases and the V segment lost 3 bases, leaving 6 bases of the junction unmatched. The CDR3 sequence is CASSQIAGGPDEQFF. The CDR3 bases are TGTGCCAGCAGCCAGATAGCGGGAGGGCCCGATGAGCAGTTCTTC.

This chain uses TRBV12-3 or TRBV12-4 with TRBJ1-2; 9 bases map to TRBD1. With 3 bases clipped from V and 13 bases from J, the junction kept 9 bases outside the gene matches. This CDR3 spans 13 amino acids. The CDR3 loop is CASSFRDRVKPTF. The DNA for the CDR3 is TGTGCCAGCAGTTTCCGGGACAGGGTGAAGCCCACCTTC.

Only a few counts were recorded for this clonotype. The chain joins TRBV14 to TRBJ1-4; 7 bases agree with TRBD1. CDR3 size: 14 residues. The V and J ends lost 3 bases and 6 bases, in that order; junction bases with no gene match: 4. Germline CDR1 SGHDN, CDR2 FVKESK. The CDR3 DNA reads TGTGCCAGCAGCCATCAGGGGGATTATGAAAAACTGTTTTTT. This encodes CASSHQGDYEKLFF.

This sequence joins TRBV5-1 and TRBJ1-2; 8 bases match TRBD1. The CDR3 is made up of 13 amino acids. Unmatched junction bases numbered 6, after V lost 0 bases and J lost 11 bases. CDR1 and CDR2 (germline): SGHRS, YFSETQ. CDR3 nucleotides: TGCGCCAGCAGCTTGGAGGACAGGGACCGTTACACCTTC. Translated: CASSLEDRDRYTF.

The chain recombines TRBV5-6 with TRBJ2-1; 10 nucleotides agree with TRBD1. The germline V gene has CDR1 SGHDT and CDR2 YYEEEE. The CDR3 consists of 17 residues. V trimming: 0 bases; J trimming: 7 bases; junction bases outside the gene matches: 10. The CDR3 nucleotides are TGTGCCAGCAGCTTGGCTTATGGTGACAGGGGGCGAAATGAGCAGTTCTTC. Protein product: CASSLAYGDRGRNEQFF. The full variable domain, its missing parts supplied by reference TRBV5-6 and TRBJ2-1, is DAGVTQSPTHLIKTRGQQVTLRCSPKSGHDTVSWYQQALGQGPQFIFQYYEEEERQRGNFPDRFSGHQFPNYSSELNVNALLLGDSALYLCASSLAYGDRGRNEQFFGPGTRLTVL.

The sample holds a few counts of this clonotype. CDR3 sequence reads: CASTPGLAFSYEQYF. The CDR3 DNA reads TGTGCCAGCACTCCGGGTCTAGCGTTCTCCTACGAGCAGTACTTC. J is TRBJ2-7 and V is TRBV28; tentative D call: TRBD2 (6 bases). CDR1 MDHEN and CDR2 SYDVKM come from the germline V gene. The CDR3 is 15 residues long. V lost 7 bases, J lost 0 bases, and 16 bases lay in between.

This clonotype was detected ten times or more. The chain joins TRBV20-1 to TRBJ2-1; 10 nucleotides match TRBD2. The J segment lost 1 base and the V segment lost 0 bases, leaving 18 bases of the junction unmatched. The CDR3 runs to 21 residues. The V gene's germline CDR1 is DFQATT and CDR2 SNEGSKA (reference sequence). Here the CDR3 DNA reads TGCAGTGCTAGAGATAGGACTAGCGGATTTTTTTTCAAGAGGTCCTACAATGAGCAGTTCTTC. It codes for CSARDRTSGFFFKRSYNEQFF.

Only a few counts were recorded for this clonotype. This chain links TRBV4-2 with TRBJ2-1; D is possibly TRBD2 (6 bases). This CDR3 contains 15 residues. Between the trimmed V and J ends, which lost 0 bases and 6 bases, there was a span of 12 bases. CDR1 and CDR2 (germline): LGHNA, YNFKEQ. CDR3 nucleotide sequence: TGTGCCAGCAGCCAAGATCTTCGGGGAGGCAATGAGCAGTTCTTC. It is translated as CASSQDLRGGNEQFF.

The gene calls are TRBV11-2 and TRBJ2-2, with 11 bases matching TRBD2. CDR3 length: 18 residues. Per the germline V gene, CDR1 is SGHAT and CDR2 is FQNNGV. J gave up 6 bases and V 2 bases, and 11 bases lay outside the gene matches. CDR3 sequence reads: CASSLSRLAGSFAGELFF. DNA for the CDR3: TGTGCCAGCAGCTTATCACGACTAGCGGGATCTTTCGCCGGGGAGCTGTTTTTT.

This clonotype was observed a few times. V is TRBV27 and J is TRBJ2-1, with 8 bases lining up with TRBD2. With V trimmed by 0 bases and J by 6 bases, 4 bases remained unmatched. The CDR3 covers 15 residues. Germline values: CDR1 MNHEY, CDR2 SMNVEV (reference sequence). CDR3 nucleotide sequence: TGTGCCAGCAGTTTATCCACCGGGGGGGGCAATGAGCAGTTCTTC. Protein product: CASSLSTGGGNEQFF.

This chain links TRBV6-6 with TRBJ1-1; the D gene is possibly TRBD1 (5 bases). The CDR3 loop spans 14 amino acids. CDR1 is MNHNY, CDR2 SVGAGI, per germline (reference sequence). With 2 bases removed from V and 5 bases from J, the gap between germline ends came to 12 bases. CDR3 sequence reads: CASSYKSGETEAFF. CDR3 DNA: TGTGCCAGCAGTTACAAGTCGGGGGAAACTGAAGCTTTCTTT.

This chain connects TRBV29-1 to TRBJ2-5; D may be TRBD1 (5 bases). CDR1 and CDR2 (germline): SQVTM, ANQGSEA. The CDR3 contains 13 residues. Deletions cut 3 bases from V and 3 bases from J, with 11 bases between. The CDR3, as DNA: TGCAGCGTTGAGAGCCTAGGGGAAGAGACCCAGTACTTC. This encodes CSVESLGEETQYF.

This clonotype was detected only a few times. This rearrangement joins TRBV24-1 to TRBJ2-7; D may be TRBD1 or TRBD2 (6 bases each). The CDR3 is made up of 17 amino acids. Germline-derived CDR1 and CDR2 are KGHDR and SFDVKD. Deletions cut 2 bases from V and 1 base from J, with 17 bases between. The CDR3 DNA follows: TGTGCCACCAGTGATTCCCTCGGTGGGGGGCGATCCTACGAGCAGTACTTC. Protein sequence: CATSDSLGGGRSYEQYF.

This rearrangement joins TRBV29-1 to TRBJ2-7; D might be TRBD1 (6 bases). V was cut by 3 bases and J by 1 base, with 7 bases left in between. Looked up from germline, CDR1 is SQVTM and CDR2 is ANQGSEA. The CDR3 has 12 residues. In nucleotides, the CDR3 is TGCAGCGTTGAGGACAGATCCTACGAGCAGTACTTC. It codes for CSVEDRSYEQYF.

The rearrangement links TRBV28 to TRBJ2-7; 11 bases line up with TRBD1. The CDR3 spans 15 residues. The V gene's germline CDR1 is MDHEN and CDR2 SYDVKM. V dropped 8 bases and J dropped 2; count of bases not matched to a gene: 8. CDR3 nucleotide sequence: TGTGCCAGCTCATCTCCGGGACAGGGGGCCTACGAGCAGTACTTC. This encodes CASSSPGQGAYEQYF. The full variable domain, its missing parts supplied by reference TRBV28 and TRBJ2-7, is DVKVTQSSRYLVKRTGEKVFLECVQDMDHENMFWYRQDPGLGLRLIYFSYDVKMKEKGDIPEGYSVSREKKERFSLILESASTNQTSMYLCASSSPGQGAYEQYFGPGTRLTVT.

The chain recombines TRBV18 with TRBJ2-7; 7 positions match TRBD2. J was trimmed by 3 bases and V by 3 bases; bases with no gene match: 5. The CDR3 has 14 amino acids. CDR1 and CDR2 (germline): KGHSH, LQKENI. CDR3 loop: CASSPLAALYEQYF. The CDR3 DNA reads TGTGCCAGCTCACCCCTAGCGGCCCTCTACGAGCAGTACTTC. Full variable domain (outside the CDR3, taken from reference TRBV18 and TRBJ2-7): NAGVMQNPRHLVRRRGQEARLRCSPMKGHSHVYWYRQLPEEGLKFMVYLQKENIIDESGMPKERFSAEFPKEGPSILRIQQVVRGDSAAYFCASSPLAALYEQYFGPGTRLTVT.